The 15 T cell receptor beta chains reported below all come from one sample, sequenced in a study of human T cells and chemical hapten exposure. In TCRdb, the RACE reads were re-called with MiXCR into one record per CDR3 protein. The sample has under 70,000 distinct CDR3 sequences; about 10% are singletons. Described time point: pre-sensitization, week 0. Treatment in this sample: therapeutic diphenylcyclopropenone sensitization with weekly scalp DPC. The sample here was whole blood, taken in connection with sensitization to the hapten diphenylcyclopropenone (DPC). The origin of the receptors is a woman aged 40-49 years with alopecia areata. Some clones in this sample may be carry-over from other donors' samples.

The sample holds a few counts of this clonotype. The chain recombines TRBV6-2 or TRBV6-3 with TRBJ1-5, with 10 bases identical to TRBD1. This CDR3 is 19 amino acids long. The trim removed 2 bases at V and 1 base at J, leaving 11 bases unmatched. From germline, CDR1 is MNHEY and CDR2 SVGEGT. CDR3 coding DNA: TGTGCCAGCAGTTACCCGGGACAGGGGACGGGGGTAAGCAATCAGCCCCAGCATTTT. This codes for CASSYPGQGTGVSNQPQHF.

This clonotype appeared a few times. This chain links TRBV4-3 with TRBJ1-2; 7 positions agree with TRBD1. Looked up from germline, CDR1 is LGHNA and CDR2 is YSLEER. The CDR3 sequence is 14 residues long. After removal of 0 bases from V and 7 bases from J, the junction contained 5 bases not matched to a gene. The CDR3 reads CASSQDRNRGGYTF. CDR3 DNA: TGCGCCAGCAGCCAAGATAGGAACAGGGGTGGCTACACCTTC.

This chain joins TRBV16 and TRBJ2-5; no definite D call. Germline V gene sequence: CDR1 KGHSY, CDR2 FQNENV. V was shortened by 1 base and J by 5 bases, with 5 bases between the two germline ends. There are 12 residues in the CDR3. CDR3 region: CASSQFMETQYF. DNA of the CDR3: TGTGCCAGCAGCCAATTTATGGAGACCCAGTACTTC.

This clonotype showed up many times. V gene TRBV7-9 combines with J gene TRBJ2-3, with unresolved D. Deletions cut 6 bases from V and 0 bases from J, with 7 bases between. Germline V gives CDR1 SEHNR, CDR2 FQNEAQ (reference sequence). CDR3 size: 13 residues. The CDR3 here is CASSQRSTDTQYF. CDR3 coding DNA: TGTGCCAGCAGTCAACGCAGCACAGATACGCAGTATTTT.

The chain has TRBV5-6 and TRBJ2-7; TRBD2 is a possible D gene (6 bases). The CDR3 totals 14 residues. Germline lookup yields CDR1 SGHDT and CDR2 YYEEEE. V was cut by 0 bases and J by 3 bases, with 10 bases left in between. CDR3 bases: TGTGCCAGCAGCTTGGGACTAGGCCTCTACGAGCAGTACTTC. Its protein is CASSLGLGLYEQYF.

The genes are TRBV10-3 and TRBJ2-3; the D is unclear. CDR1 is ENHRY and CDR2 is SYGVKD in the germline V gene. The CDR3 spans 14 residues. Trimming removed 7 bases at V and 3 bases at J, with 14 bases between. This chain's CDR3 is CAITGPGVTDTQYF. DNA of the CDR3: TGTGCCATCACCGGGCCTGGGGTTACAGATACGCAGTATTTT.

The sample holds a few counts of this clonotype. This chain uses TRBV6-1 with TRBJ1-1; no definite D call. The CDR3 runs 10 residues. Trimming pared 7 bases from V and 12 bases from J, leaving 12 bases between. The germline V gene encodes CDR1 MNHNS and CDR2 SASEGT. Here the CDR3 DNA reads TGTGCCAGCAAGAAGATTACAACTTTCTTT. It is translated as CASKKITTFF.

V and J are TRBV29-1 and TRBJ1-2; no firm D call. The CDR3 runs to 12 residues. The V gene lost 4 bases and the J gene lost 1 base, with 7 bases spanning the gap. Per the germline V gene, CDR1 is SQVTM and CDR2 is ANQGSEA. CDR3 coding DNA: TGCAGCGTTGCTCACAGTAACTATGGCTACACCTTC. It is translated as CSVAHSNYGYTF.

CDR3 region: CASSQRLYRGSYDEQYF. The CDR3 bases are TGTGCCAGCAGCCAGCGACTCTACAGGGGATCCTACGATGAGCAGTACTTC. The chain employs TRBV14 and TRBJ2-7; 7 positions match TRBD1. The CDR3 covers 17 residues. The germline gives CDR1 SGHDN, CDR2 FVKESK. V lost 3 bases to trimming and J lost 7 bases; unmatched junction nucleotides: 18.

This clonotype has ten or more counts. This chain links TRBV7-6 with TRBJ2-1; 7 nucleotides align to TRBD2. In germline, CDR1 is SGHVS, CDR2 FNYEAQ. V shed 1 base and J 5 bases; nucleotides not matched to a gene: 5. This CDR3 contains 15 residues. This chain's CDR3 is CASSLEGGSHNEQFF. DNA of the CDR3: TGTGCCAGCAGCTTAGAGGGCGGGAGCCACAATGAGCAGTTCTTC.

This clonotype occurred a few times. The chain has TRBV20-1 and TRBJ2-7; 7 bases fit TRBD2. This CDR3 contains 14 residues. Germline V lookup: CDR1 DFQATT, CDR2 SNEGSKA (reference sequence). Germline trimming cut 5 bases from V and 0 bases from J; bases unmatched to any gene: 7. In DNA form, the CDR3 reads TGCAGTGCTGGCAAGCGGGAAACCTCCTACGAGCAGTACTTC. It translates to CSAGKRETSYEQYF.

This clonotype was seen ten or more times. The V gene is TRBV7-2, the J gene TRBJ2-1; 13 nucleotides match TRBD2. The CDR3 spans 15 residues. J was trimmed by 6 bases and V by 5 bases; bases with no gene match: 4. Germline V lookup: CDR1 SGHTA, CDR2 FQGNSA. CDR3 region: CASSVTSGRPNEQFF. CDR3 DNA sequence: TGTGCCAGCAGCGTGACTAGCGGGAGGCCCAATGAGCAGTTCTTC.

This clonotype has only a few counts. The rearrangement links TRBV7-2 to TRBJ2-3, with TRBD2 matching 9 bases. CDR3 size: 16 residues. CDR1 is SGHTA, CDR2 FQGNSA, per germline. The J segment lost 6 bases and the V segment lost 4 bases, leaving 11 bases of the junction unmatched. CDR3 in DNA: TGTGCCAGCAGCTCCCGCGGGAGCGGGAGGTTCGATACGCAGTATTTT. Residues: CASSSRGSGRFDTQYF.

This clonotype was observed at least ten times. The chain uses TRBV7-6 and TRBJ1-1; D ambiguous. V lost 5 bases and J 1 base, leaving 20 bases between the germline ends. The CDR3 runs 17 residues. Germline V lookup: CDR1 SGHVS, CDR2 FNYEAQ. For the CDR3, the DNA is TGTGCCAGCAGCACCTTGGCGGTGGGCGGGTGGAACACTGAAGCTTTCTTT. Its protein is CASSTLAVGGWNTEAFF. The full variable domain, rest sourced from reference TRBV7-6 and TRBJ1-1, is GAGVSQSPRYKVTKRGQDVALRCDPISGHVSLYWYRQALGQGPEFLTYFNYEAQQDKSGLPNDRFSAERPEGSISTLTIQRTEQRDSAMYRCASSTLAVGGWNTEAFFGQGTRLTVV.

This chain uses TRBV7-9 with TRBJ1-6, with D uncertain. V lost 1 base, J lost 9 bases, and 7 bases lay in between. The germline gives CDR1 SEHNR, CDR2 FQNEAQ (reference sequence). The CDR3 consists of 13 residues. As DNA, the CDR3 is TGTGCCAGCAGCTTAGGGCTCGGTTCACCCCTCCACTTT. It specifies CASSLGLGSPLHF.